This TCR beta chain comes out of a study of shared clonotypes between healthy human individuals. At a deep level, the assay was run. A 200 ng quantity of DNA, 25,000 to 35,000 T cell genomes, went into the sorted-subset replicate PCRs. The table came from immunoSEQ multiplex PCR; TCRdb's copy has only in-frame clones and leaves some out. Of hundreds of thousands of clones in the sample, about two thirds were seen once. Germline V gene sequence: CDR1 LNHDA, CDR2 SQIVND (reference sequence). V lost 7 bases, J lost 4 bases, and 16 bases lay in between. This CDR3 is built from 14 residues. This chain joins TRBV19 and TRBJ1-1; weak D call: TRBD1 (6 bases). The source material was memory CD4+ T cells sorted from blood. Subset reported: CD45RA-negative fraction. The receptor was isolated from a woman aged 30 to 39 in good health. The CDR3 DNA sequence: TGTGCCAGTACCCAGCGGGGGCTTGGCACTGAAGCTTTCTTT. Translated: CASTQRGLGTEAFF.